Described below is a single T cell receptor (beta chain) sequence and its context. Its specificity is unknown. Sequencing used immunoSEQ v3.0 at survey level. Repertoires were generated with immunoSEQ multiplex PCR, while TCRdb's copy carries only in-frame clones and drops some. The repertoire holds approximately 22,000 clones, with roughly 88% as singletons. Going into DNA extraction, samples held roughly 0.9-11 million cryopreserved PBMC. These data belong to a study of long-term antiretroviral therapy in people with HIV. About the study: Samples collected earliest predate the 2015 immediate-ART recommendation by about a decade. Study conclusions and caveats: The study collected no data on ART adherence, viral resistance or therapy changes. Someone took the blood between 2004 and 2017, maybe while older ART regimens were in use.

Germline CDR1 SGHNT, CDR2 YYREEE (reference sequence). Trimming removed 1 base from V and 7 bases from J, with 11 bases in between. This CDR3 has 13 amino acids. The V gene is TRBV5-4, the J gene TRBJ1-1; TRBD1 might be the D (6 bases). The source material was unsorted PBMCs, sampled 3 years after starting antiretroviral therapy. The TCR sequence derives from a middle-aged man with HIV. The CDR3 coding sequence is TGTGCCAGCAGCTTGCAGGGGTCAGGTGAAGCTTTCTTT. Encoded protein: CASSLQGSGEAFF.